The clone carrying this T cell receptor beta chain was detected only once. Produced via immunoSEQ multiplex PCR; TCRdb's table is partial and in-frame only. Seen here are over a million clones, about 75% observed once, and the top ten hold roughly 1.4%. This record comes from a study of shared clonotypes between healthy human individuals. Per the germline V gene, CDR1 is SGHKS and CDR2 is YYEKEE (reference sequence). V dropped 0 bases and J dropped 7 bases, with 17 bases sitting between them. This CDR3 spans 15 amino acids. Material for sequencing was memory CD4+ T cells sorted from blood. Subset meaning: CD45RA-negative fraction. This TCR came from a young man in good health. The genes are TRBV5-5 and TRBJ2-7; D not resolved. The CDR3 here is CASSLDWSGLFEQYF. CDR3 DNA: TGTGCCAGCAGCTTGGATTGGTCGGGCCTTTTTGAGCAGTACTTC.